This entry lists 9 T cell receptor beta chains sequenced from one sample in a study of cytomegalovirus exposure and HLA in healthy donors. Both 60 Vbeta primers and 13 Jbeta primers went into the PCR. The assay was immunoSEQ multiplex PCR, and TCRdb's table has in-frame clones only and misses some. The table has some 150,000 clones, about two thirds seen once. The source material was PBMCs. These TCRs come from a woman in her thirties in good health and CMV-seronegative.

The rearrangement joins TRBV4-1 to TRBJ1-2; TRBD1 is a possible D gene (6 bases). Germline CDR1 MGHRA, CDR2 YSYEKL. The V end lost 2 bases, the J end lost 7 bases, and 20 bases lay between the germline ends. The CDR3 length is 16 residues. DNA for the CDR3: TGCGCCAGCAGCCAACCCCGAGACAAGAGAGGGGGTGGCTACACCTTC. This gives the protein CASSQPRDKRGGGYTF.

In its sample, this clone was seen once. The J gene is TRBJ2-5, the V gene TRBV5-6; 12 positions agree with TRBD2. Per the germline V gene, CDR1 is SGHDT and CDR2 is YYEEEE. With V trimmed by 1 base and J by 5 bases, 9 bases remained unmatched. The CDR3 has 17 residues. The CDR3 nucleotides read TGTGCCAGCAGCTTGTTGGCTAGCGGGAGGGGTGCTGAGACCCAGTACTTC. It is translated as CASSLLASGRGAETQYF.

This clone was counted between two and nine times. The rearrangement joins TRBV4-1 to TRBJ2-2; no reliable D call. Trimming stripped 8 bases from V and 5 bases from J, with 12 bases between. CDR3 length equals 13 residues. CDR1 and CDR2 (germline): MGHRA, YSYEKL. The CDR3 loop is CASSPAYTGELFF. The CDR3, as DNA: TGCGCCAGCTCGCCCGCCTATACCGGGGAGCTGTTTTTT.

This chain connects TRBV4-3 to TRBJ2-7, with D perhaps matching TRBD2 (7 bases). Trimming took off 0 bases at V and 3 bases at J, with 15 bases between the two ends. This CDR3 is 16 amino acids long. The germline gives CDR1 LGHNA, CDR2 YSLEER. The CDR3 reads CASSQELGGAYYEQYF. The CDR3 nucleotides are TGCGCCAGCAGCCAAGAATTAGGGGGGGCCTACTACGAGCAGTACTTC.

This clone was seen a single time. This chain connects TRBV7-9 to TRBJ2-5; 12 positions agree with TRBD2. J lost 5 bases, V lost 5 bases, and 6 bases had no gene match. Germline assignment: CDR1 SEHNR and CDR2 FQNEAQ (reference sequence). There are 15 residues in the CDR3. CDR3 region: CASSQLAGGAETQYF. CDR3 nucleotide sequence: TGTGCCAGCAGCCAACTAGCGGGGGGTGCTGAGACCCAGTACTTC.

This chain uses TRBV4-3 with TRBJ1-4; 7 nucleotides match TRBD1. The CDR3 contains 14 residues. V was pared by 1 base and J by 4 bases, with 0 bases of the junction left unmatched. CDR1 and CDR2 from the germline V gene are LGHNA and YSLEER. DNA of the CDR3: TGCGCCAGCAGCCAAGCAGGGGGTAATGAAAAACTGTTTTTT. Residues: CASSQAGGNEKLFF.

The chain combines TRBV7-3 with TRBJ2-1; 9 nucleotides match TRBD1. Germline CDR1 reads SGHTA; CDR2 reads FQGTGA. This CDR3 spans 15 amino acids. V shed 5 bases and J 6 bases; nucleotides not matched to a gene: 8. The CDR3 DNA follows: TGTGCCAGCAGCCCTCGGACAGGGGCGATCAATGAGCAGTTCTTC. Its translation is CASSPRTGAINEQFF.

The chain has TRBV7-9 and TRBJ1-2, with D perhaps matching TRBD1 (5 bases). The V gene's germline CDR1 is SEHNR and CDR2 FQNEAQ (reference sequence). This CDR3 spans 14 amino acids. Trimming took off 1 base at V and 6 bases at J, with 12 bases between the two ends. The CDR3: CASSLEFGGDGYTF. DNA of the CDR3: TGTGCCAGCAGCTTAGAGTTCGGGGGTGATGGCTACACCTTC.

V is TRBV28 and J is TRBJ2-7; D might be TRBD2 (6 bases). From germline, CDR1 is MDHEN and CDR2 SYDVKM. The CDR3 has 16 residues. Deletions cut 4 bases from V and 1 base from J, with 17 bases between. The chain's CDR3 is CASSSPSSAKSYEQYF. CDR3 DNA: TGTGCCAGCAGTTCCCCCTCTAGCGCCAAATCCTACGAGCAGTACTTC.